This TCR beta chain appears in the sequencing data of a study of CD8 T cells in ankylosing spondylitis. Study conclusions and caveats: Significant enrichment of disease-linked clones was reportedly seen in matched ankylosing spondylitis synovial fluid. Ankylosing spondylitis blood appeared to be characterized by a TCR beta motif of about eight highly homologous variants.

V was shortened by 2 bases and J by 7 bases, with 12 bases between the two germline ends. The CDR3 has 13 residues. Germline CDR1 and CDR2: MNHEY and SMNVEV (reference sequence). As concerns this clonotype: Its antigen is unknown.

TCRdb reanalysed the 5' RACE reads using MiXCR and keeps one entry per CDR3 protein. This table has about 440,000 distinct CDR3 sequences, over 15% appearing once. The TCR was taken from a male donor with ankylosing spondylitis. The specimen sequenced was blood, either unsorted or a sorted T cell fraction (not recorded which). This chain connects TRBV27 to TRBJ2-7; TRBD2 is a possible D gene (5 bases). As DNA, the CDR3 is TGTGCCAGCAGTTTACGGGGTCGAGTGGAGCAGTACTTC. Protein sequence: CASSLRGRVEQYF.